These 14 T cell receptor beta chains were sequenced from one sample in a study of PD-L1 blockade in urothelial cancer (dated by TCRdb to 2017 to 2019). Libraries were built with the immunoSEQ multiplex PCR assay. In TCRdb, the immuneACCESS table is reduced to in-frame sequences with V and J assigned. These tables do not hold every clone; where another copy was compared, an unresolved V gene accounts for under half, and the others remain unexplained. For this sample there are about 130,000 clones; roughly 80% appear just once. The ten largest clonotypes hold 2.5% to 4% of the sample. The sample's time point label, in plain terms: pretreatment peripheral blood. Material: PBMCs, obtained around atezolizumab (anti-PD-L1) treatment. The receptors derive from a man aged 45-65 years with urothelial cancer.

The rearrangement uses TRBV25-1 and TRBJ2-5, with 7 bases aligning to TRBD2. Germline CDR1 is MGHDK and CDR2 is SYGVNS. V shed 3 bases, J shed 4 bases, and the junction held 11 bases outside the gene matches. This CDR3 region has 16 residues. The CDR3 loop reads CASSEGSTGRGETQYF. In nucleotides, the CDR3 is TGTGCCAGCAGTGAGGGGTCGACTGGGAGGGGAGAGACCCAGTACTTC.

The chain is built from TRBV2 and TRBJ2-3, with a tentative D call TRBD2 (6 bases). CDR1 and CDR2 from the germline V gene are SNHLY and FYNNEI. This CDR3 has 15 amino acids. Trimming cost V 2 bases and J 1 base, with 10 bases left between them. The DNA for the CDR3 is TGTGCCAGCAGTGAAATCGGGGGACGCACAGATACGCAGTATTTT. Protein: CASSEIGGRTDTQYF.

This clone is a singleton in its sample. The CDR3 DNA is TGTGCCAGTAGTAGACGCGGACTAGCGGATTACAATGAGCAGTTCTTC. It yields the protein CASSRRGLADYNEQFF. This sequence joins TRBV19 and TRBJ2-1; 10 nucleotides line up with TRBD2. CDR3 length: 16 residues. V lost 4 bases, J lost 4 bases, and 7 bases stayed unmatched. CDR1 and CDR2 (germline): LNHDA, SQIVND (reference sequence).

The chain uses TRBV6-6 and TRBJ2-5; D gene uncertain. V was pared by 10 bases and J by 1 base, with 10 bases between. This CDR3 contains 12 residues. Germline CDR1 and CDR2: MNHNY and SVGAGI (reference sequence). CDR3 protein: CATTATQETQYF. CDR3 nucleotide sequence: TGTGCCACTACCGCAACCCAAGAGACCCAGTACTTC.

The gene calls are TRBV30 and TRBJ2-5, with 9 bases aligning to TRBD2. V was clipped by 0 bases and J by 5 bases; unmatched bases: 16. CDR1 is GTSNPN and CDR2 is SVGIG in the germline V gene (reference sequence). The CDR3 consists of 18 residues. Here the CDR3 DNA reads TGTGCCTGGAGTGTACTTACGGTGGGGACTAGCCTTGGGGAGACCCAGTACTTC. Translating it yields CAWSVLTVGTSLGETQYF.

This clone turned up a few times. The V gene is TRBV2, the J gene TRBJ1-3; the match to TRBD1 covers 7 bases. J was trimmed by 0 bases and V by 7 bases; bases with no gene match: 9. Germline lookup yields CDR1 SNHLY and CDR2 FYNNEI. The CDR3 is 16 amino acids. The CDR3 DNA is TGTGCCAGCACCGAAACCCACAGGGGCTCTGGAAACACCATATATTTT. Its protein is CASTETHRGSGNTIYF. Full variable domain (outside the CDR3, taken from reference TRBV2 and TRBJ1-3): EPEVTQTPSHQVTQMGQEVILRCVPISNHLYFYWYRQILGQKVEFLVSFYNNEISEKSEIFDDQFSVERPDGSNFTLKIRSTKLEDSAMYFCASTETHRGSGNTIYFGEGSWLTVV.

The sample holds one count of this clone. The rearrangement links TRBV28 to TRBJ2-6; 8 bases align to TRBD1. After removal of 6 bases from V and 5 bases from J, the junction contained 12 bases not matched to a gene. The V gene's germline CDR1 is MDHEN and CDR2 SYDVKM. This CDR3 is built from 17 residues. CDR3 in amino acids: CASRSGTGLYRANVLTF. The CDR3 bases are TGTGCCAGCAGGAGTGGGACAGGCCTTTACAGGGCCAACGTCCTGACTTTC.

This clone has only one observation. CDR3 sequence (DNA): TGTGCCAGGGGGGCGGGGGGAATAAATTCACCCCTCCACTTT. Translation: CARGAGGINSPLHF. The chain recombines TRBV6-1 with TRBJ1-6, with a weak D call TRBD1 (6 bases). Germline CDR1 and CDR2: MNHNS and SASEGT. There are 14 residues in the CDR3. With 9 bases removed from V and 7 bases from J, the gap between germline ends came to 16 bases.

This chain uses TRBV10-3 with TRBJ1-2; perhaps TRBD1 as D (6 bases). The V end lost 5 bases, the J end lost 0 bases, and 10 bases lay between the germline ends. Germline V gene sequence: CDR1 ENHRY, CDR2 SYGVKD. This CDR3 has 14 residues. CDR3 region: CAISQQGANYGYTF. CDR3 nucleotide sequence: TGTGCCATCAGTCAACAGGGTGCTAACTATGGCTACACCTTC.

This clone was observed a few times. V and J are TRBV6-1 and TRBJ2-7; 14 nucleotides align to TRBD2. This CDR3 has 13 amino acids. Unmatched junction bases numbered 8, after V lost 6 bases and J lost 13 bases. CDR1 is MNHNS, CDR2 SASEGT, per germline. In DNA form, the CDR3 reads TGTGCCAGCAGCGACGGACTAGCGGGAGGTCAATACTTC. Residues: CASSDGLAGGQYF.

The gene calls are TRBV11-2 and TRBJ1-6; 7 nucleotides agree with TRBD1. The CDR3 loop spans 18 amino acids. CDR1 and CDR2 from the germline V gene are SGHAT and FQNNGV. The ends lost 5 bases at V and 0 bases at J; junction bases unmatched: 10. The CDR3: CASSPRTGPNSYNSPLHF. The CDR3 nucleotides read TGTGCCAGCAGCCCCCGGACAGGACCAAACTCCTATAATTCACCCCTCCACTTT.

CDR3 residues: CSVAPGTVHWEQYF. CDR3 nucleotides: TGCAGCGTTGCCCCCGGGACAGTGCACTGGGAGCAGTACTTC. The chain uses TRBV29-1 and TRBJ2-7; 7 bases agree with TRBD1. Germline CDR1 reads SQVTM; CDR2 reads ANQGSEA. Trimming took 4 bases from V and 7 from J; bases not matched to a gene: 13. The CDR3 runs to 14 residues.

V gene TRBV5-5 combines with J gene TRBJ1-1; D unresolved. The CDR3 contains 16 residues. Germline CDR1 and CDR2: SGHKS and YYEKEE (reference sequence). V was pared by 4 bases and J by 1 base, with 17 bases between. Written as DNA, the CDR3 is TGTGCCAGCAGCCCCCCTTCGCGGCAGAGGAACACTGAAGCTTTCTTT. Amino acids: CASSPPSRQRNTEAFF.

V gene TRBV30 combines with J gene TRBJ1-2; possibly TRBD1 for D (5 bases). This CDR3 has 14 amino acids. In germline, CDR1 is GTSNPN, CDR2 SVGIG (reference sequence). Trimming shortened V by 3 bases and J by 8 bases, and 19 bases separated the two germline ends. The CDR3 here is CAWSPGAGIGGYTF. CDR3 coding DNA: TGTGCCTGGAGCCCCGGGGCGGGGATTGGGGGCTACACCTTC.